A single sample is the source of the 11 T cell receptor beta chains below, sequenced in a study of cytomegalovirus exposure and HLA in healthy donors. PCR used 60 Vbeta primers and 13 Jbeta primers. The table came from immunoSEQ multiplex PCR; TCRdb's copy has only in-frame clones and leaves some out. This sample has some 44,000 clones, with about 50% found just once. The sample consisted of PBMCs. The receptors stem from a human donor in good health.

This chain connects TRBV9 to TRBJ1-5, with 9 bases matching TRBD1. Germline V gives CDR1 SGDLS, CDR2 YYNGEE. This CDR3 comprises 15 residues. Trimming at V came to 3 bases and at J to 3 bases, leaving 4 bases not matched to a gene. The CDR3: CASSGGTGNNQPQHF. In DNA, the CDR3 is TGTGCCAGCAGCGGGGGGACAGGGAACAATCAGCCCCAGCATTTT.

The chain links TRBV5-4 to TRBJ1-1, with D possibly matching TRBD1 (6 bases). CDR3 size: 15 residues. V lost 4 bases and J 1 base, leaving 14 bases between the germline ends. The germline V gene has CDR1 SGHNT and CDR2 YYREEE (reference sequence). CDR3 residues: CASSGPGTRNTEAFF. In DNA, the CDR3 is TGTGCCAGCAGCGGTCCCGGGACACGGAACACTGAAGCTTTCTTT.

The chain carries TRBV30 and TRBJ1-1, with a possible D match to TRBD1 (5 bases). Germline CDR1 GTSNPN, CDR2 SVGIG (reference sequence). V shed 1 base and J shed 3 bases, with 6 bases lying between them. This CDR3 has 12 residues. CDR3 sequence reads: CAWSGGDTEAFF. CDR3 DNA sequence: TGTGCCTGGAGTGGGGGGGACACTGAAGCTTTCTTT. Together with reference TRBV30 and TRBJ1-1, the CDR3 gives the full variable domain: SQTIHQWPATLVQPVGSPLSLECTVEGTSNPNLYWYRQAAGRGLQLLFYSVGIGQISSEVPQNLSASRPQDRQFILSSKKLLLSDSGFYLCAWSGGDTEAFFGQGTRLTVV.

This sequence joins TRBV29-1 and TRBJ2-1, with a possible D match to TRBD2 (6 bases). Trimming removed 4 bases at V and 0 bases at J, with 13 bases between. In germline, CDR1 is SQVTM, CDR2 ANQGSEA. The length of the CDR3 is 15 residues. Here the CDR3 DNA reads TGCAGCGTTGTGGGGGGACCGAGCTCCTACAATGAGCAGTTCTTC. As protein: CSVVGGPSSYNEQFF.

The V and J genes are TRBV5-5 and TRBJ1-2; 7 nucleotides match TRBD1. The CDR3 totals 16 residues. Per the germline V gene, CDR1 is SGHKS and CDR2 is YYEKEE (reference sequence). The junction had 11 bases not matched to a gene; V was cut back by 0 bases and J by 6 bases. CDR3 sequence (DNA): TGTGCCAGCAGCTTGGAACCGACAGGGAATCTGAATGGCTACACCTTC. Protein: CASSLEPTGNLNGYTF.

In its sample, this clone was seen a few times. The chain links TRBV2 to TRBJ2-2, with 12 nucleotides matching TRBD2. J was trimmed by 6 bases and V by 6 bases; bases with no gene match: 8. CDR3 length: 16 amino acids. Germline V gives CDR1 SNHLY, CDR2 FYNNEI. The CDR3 reads CASRPTSGGTAGELFF. The DNA for the CDR3 is TGTGCCAGCAGACCCACTAGCGGGGGGACCGCCGGGGAGCTGTTTTTT.

By share, this clone ranks as medium-sized. The chain carries TRBV6-5 and TRBJ1-4; D call uncertain. The CDR3 runs 15 residues. Germline V CDR1 and CDR2: MNHEY, SVGAGI. The V and J ends lost 6 bases and 4 bases respectively, with 15 bases between them. Here the CDR3 reads CASSPRLEVNEKLFF. The DNA for the CDR3 is TGTGCCAGCAGCCCCCGTCTTGAGGTTAATGAAAAACTGTTTTTT.

In this sample, this clone turned up a few times. The rearrangement uses TRBV5-4 and TRBJ1-3; D perhaps matches TRBD1 (5 bases). This CDR3 is built from 16 residues. Deletions cut 4 bases from V and 4 bases from J, with 18 bases between. The germline gives CDR1 SGHNT, CDR2 YYREEE (reference sequence). CDR3 in amino acids: CASSLSREITGNTIYF. The CDR3 DNA follows: TGTGCCAGCAGCCTTAGCAGGGAAATTACGGGAAACACCATATATTTT.

The chain combines TRBV18 with TRBJ2-3, with 14 positions matching TRBD2. The germline gives CDR1 KGHSH, CDR2 LQKENI. The CDR3 is 17 residues long. J was trimmed by 6 bases and V by 3 bases; bases with no gene match: 8. In nucleotides, the CDR3 is TGTGCCAGCTCACCGACGGGACTAGCGGGGGTGCGGGATACGCAGTATTTT. Amino acids: CASSPTGLAGVRDTQYF.

This clone rates as large (0.1 to 1%). The V call is TRBV10-1, the J call TRBJ2-1, with 7 bases aligning to TRBD2. J was trimmed by 6 bases and V by 3 bases; bases with no gene match: 5. This CDR3 has 14 amino acids. Germline assignment: CDR1 WNHNN and CDR2 SYGVQD (reference sequence). The CDR3 DNA follows: TGCGCCAGCAGTGAAGCTAGCGGCCCCAATGAGCAGTTCTTC. It translates to CASSEASGPNEQFF.

CDR3 DNA sequence: TGCGCCAGCAGCTTGGATGTCAGGGTGCCCCCCCCCTACGAGCAGTACTTC. Protein product: CASSLDVRVPPPYEQYF. The chain employs TRBV5-1 and TRBJ2-7, with D perhaps matching TRBD1 (5 bases). Per germline, CDR1 SGHRS and CDR2 YFSETQ. The ends were cut back, 0 bases at V and 2 bases at J, with 18 bases in the middle. The CDR3 runs to 17 residues. The full variable domain, its missing parts supplied by reference TRBV5-1 and TRBJ2-7, is KAGVTQTPRYLIKTRGQQVTLSCSPISGHRSVSWYQQTPGQGLQFLFEYFSETQRNKGNFPGRFSGRQFSNSRSEMNVSTLELGDSALYLCASSLDVRVPPPYEQYFGPGTRLTVT.